A single TCR beta chain is shown here with its context. Using immunoSEQ multiplex PCR, the repertoire was profiled, and TCRdb retains in-frame clones only, with some absent. Of approximately 53,000 clones listed, more than 90% are singletons. V lost 5 bases and J lost 7; bases outside the gene matches: 6. The CDR3 contains 15 residues. Per germline, CDR1 SGHTA and CDR2 FQGNSA. The sample is drawn from a study of T cell changes during pregnancy in multiple sclerosis. Sequenced material: CD4+ T cells from peripheral blood mononuclear cells, taken before pregnancy. The genes are TRBV7-2 and TRBJ2-1, with 12 bases matching TRBD2. This TCR was recovered from a female donor with multiple sclerosis, enrolled in a pregnancy study. CDR3 sequence (DNA): TGTGCCAGCAGCCGACTAGCGGGAGCTGCTAATGAGCAGTTCTTC. Its translation is CASSRLAGAANEQFF.